This T cell receptor beta chain originates from a study of blood T cells in healthy people across ages. The study's findings and limits: Nothing was known about donor CMV status, and this possibly confounded expanded clonotype changes. Per million T cells, TCR beta diversity dropped about linearly as age rose.

A word on this clonotype: Its antigen is not known.

The CDR3 has 16 amino acids. Isolation of PBMCs gave at least 6 million cells per sample. Alongside a J-beta primer mix, a sample-barcoded 5' primer served in a second PCR lasting roughly 6 to 11 cycles. In TCRdb, the 5' RACE reads were re-called with MiXCR into one record per CDR3 protein. Of 1,100,000 or so distinct CDR3 sequences listed, roughly 45% are singletons. This clonotype was obtained from an older woman in good health. The V call is TRBV21-1, the J call TRBJ1-1; the tabulated D call, TRBD1, remains unverified against the DNA. TRBV21-1 counts as a pseudogene. The sample consisted of blood. CDR3 in DNA: TGTGCCAGCAGCAAAGGCTCGGGCAGGGCAAACACTGAAGCTTTCTTT. Translation: CASSKGSGRANTEAFF.